This is a list of T cell receptor beta chains from one sample in a study of graft-versus-host responses after intestinal transplantation. The repertoire was sequenced with immunoSEQ multiplex PCR; TCRdb's copy has only in-frame clones and lacks some. There are over 80,000 clones in the sample; 75% to 95% occur only once, and more than 0.15% lies in the top ten. These receptors' antigens are unknown. Sequenced material: unstimulated CD4+ T cells sorted from spleen or lymph node cells, taken before transplant. The origin of the receptors is a human donor who was the organ donor for an intestinal transplant. Both conserved end residues are part of each CDR3. The order of the fields is V gene, D gene, J gene, clone size, CDR3 length, CDR3 protein, CDR3 DNA. A D gene is named only where the DNA matches it firmly. The size field is filled for only some rows; it gives once, few, many or a size class.

>TRBV7-2|NA|TRBJ2-7|NA|14
CASSPQAVQFEQYF
TGTGCCAGCAGCCCCCAGGCTGTCCAATTCGAGCAGTACTTC
>TRBV5-1|TRBD1|TRBJ2-3|NA|15
CASSLVGQLTDTQYF
TGCGCCAGCAGCTTGGTGGGACAGCTCACAGATACGCAGTATTTT
>TRBV27|TRBD1|TRBJ1-4|NA|17
CASSFVGQGWTNEKLFF
TGTGCCAGCAGTTTCGTAGGACAGGGCTGGACCAATGAAAAACTGTTTTTT
>TRBV7-9|TRBD1|TRBJ1-2|NA|15
CASSLQTGGPHGYTF
TGTGCCAGCAGCTTACAGACAGGGGGACCTCATGGCTACACCTTC
>TRBV7-2|TRBD2|TRBJ2-3|NA|18
CASSLRRVQRGITDTQYF
TGTGCCAGCAGCTTACGAAGGGTCCAGCGGGGCATCACAGATACGCAGTATTTT
>TRBV7-9|TRBD1|TRBJ1-1|NA|15
CASSPGQGKGFWAFF
TGTGCCAGCAGCCCCGGACAGGGAAAAGGGTTTTGGGCTTTCTTT
>TRBV4-1|NA|TRBJ2-5|NA|16
CASSQDLGPRPATQYF
TGCGCCAGCAGCCAAGATCTAGGCCCCCGGCCGGCGACCCAGTACTTC
>TRBV7-2|TRBD2|TRBJ2-7|NA|13
CASSSSAGGEQYF
TGTGCCAGCAGCTCCTCAGCGGGGGGTGAGCAGTACTTC
>TRBV28|TRBD2|TRBJ2-7|NA|16
CASSRTSGLGSYEQYF
TGTGCCAGCAGTCGAACGTCGGGACTAGGATCCTACGAGCAGTACTTC
>TRBV12-1|NA|TRBJ2-7|NA|14
CASSFTPGAYEQYF
TGTGCCAGCAGCTTTACCCCCGGGGCCTACGAGCAGTACTTC
>TRBV7-2|NA|TRBJ1-1|NA|15
CASSLGGPTNTEAFF
TGTGCCAGCAGCTTAGGTGGCCCAACGAACACTGAAGCTTTCTTT
>TRBV4-2|TRBD2|TRBJ2-7|NA|17
CASSQDGAGGGANEQYF
TGTGCCAGCAGCCAAGATGGGGCCGGCGGGGGGGCCAACGAGCAGTACTTC
>TRBV6-5|NA|TRBJ2-3|NA|14
CASSYAGFADTQYF
TGTGCCAGCAGTTACGCGGGTTTCGCAGATACGCAGTATTTT
>TRBV7-2|NA|TRBJ1-1|once|14
CASSLRGQNTEAFF
TGTGCCAGCAGCTTACGCGGCCAGAACACTGAAGCTTTCTTT
>TRBV4-1|TRBD2|TRBJ2-1|NA|17
CASSQRLAGTTYNEQFF
TGCGCCAGCAGCCAACGACTAGCGGGGACAACCTACAATGAGCAGTTCTTC
>TRBV4-3|NA|TRBJ1-3|few|17
CASSLRRWGGTGNTIYF
TGCGCCAGCAGCCTCCGTCGGTGGGGGGGGACTGGAAACACCATATATTTT
>TRBV5-6|TRBD2|TRBJ2-7|NA|13
CASSLGGGLTVYF
TGTGCCAGCAGCTTGGGGGGGGGACTAACTGTGTACTTC
>TRBV7-3|TRBD1|TRBJ1-1|NA|14
CASSLGQGNTEAFF
TGTGCCAGCAGCCTGGGACAGGGGAACACTGAAGCTTTCTTT
>TRBV27|NA|TRBJ2-7|once|14
CASSTFWGLYEQYF
TGTGCCAGCAGTACCTTTTGGGGACTCTACGAGCAGTACTTC
>TRBV5-1|TRBD2|TRBJ2-3|once|18
CASRSANGGLAGEDTQYF
TGCGCCAGCCGCAGCGCCAACGGTGGACTAGCTGGCGAAGATACGCAGTATTTT
>TRBV5-6|NA|TRBJ2-4|NA|16
CASIPSKRGAKNIQYF
TGTGCCAGCATACCGTCAAAACGGGGGGCCAAAAACATTCAGTACTTC
>TRBV7-3|TRBD1|TRBJ2-2|NA|16
CASSPQGVRGGGELFF
TGTGCCAGCAGCCCACAGGGGGTCAGGGGTGGCGGGGAGCTGTTTTTT
>TRBV9|NA|TRBJ2-3|NA|18
CASSVRGTPSFSTDTQYF
TGTGCCAGCAGCGTTCGAGGTACTCCAAGCTTTAGCACAGATACGCAGTATTTT
>TRBV11-1|NA|TRBJ1-1|NA|15
CASSHTTGMNTEAFF
TGTGCCAGCAGTCATACGACAGGTATGAACACTGAAGCTTTCTTT
>TRBV7-2|NA|TRBJ2-7|NA|15
CASSLAWASSYEQYF
TGTGCCAGCAGCTTAGCGTGGGCGAGCAGCTACGAGCAGTACTTC
>TRBV4-1|TRBD2|TRBJ2-3|NA|14
CASSQLAGGDTQYF
TGCGCCAGCAGCCAACTAGCGGGGGGGGATACGCAGTATTTT
>TRBV9|TRBD1|TRBJ2-7|NA|16
CASSVGVGQGLYEQYF
TGTGCCAGCAGCGTAGGGGTGGGACAGGGCCTCTACGAGCAGTACTTC
>TRBV4-2|TRBD2|TRBJ2-1|NA|18
CASSAGLAGALLYNEQFF
TGTGCCAGCAGCGCGGGACTAGCGGGGGCCCTATTGTACAATGAGCAGTTCTTC
>TRBV19|NA|TRBJ1-5|NA|17
CASSIESGSYSNQPQHF
TGTGCCAGTAGTATAGAATCAGGGTCTTATAGCAATCAGCCCCAGCATTTT
>TRBV4-1|NA|TRBJ1-5|NA|13
CASSQVTVGPQHF
TGCGCCAGCAGCCAAGTAACAGTCGGTCCCCAGCATTTC
>TRBV19|NA|TRBJ1-2|NA|12
CASTRGAYGYTF
TGTGCCAGTACCAGGGGAGCCTATGGCTACACCTTC
>TRBV4-2|TRBD2|TRBJ2-1|few|15
CASSQGSGGAGEQFF
TGTGCCAGCAGCCAGGGTAGCGGGGGGGCCGGTGAGCAGTTCTTC
>TRBV6-5|TRBD1|TRBJ1-1|NA|13
CASSYARGTEAFF
TGTGCCAGCAGTTACGCCAGGGGGACTGAAGCTTTCTTT
>TRBV5-1|TRBD2|TRBJ2-3|NA|15
CASRSPGLGTDTQYF
TGCGCCAGCAGGTCCCCGGGACTAGGCACAGATACGCAGTATTTT
>TRBV27|NA|TRBJ2-2|NA|15
CASSLGRRVAGELFF
TGTGCCAGCAGCCTAGGCCGTCGGGTCGCCGGGGAGCTGTTTTTT
>TRBV28|NA|TRBJ1-3|few|12
CASGQVGNTIYF
TGTGCCAGTGGGCAGGTTGGAAACACCATATATTTT
>TRBV5-1|TRBD1|TRBJ1-3|NA|17
CASSLGTDRASGNTIYF
TGCGCCAGCAGCCTGGGGACGGACAGGGCAAGCGGAAACACCATATATTTT
>TRBV27|TRBD1|TRBJ1-2|NA|15
CASSHRRDRFYGYTF
TGTGCCAGCAGCCACAGGAGGGACAGATTCTATGGCTACACCTTC
>TRBV19|NA|TRBJ1-2|NA|13
CASSLQGVHGYTF
TGTGCCAGTAGCTTACAGGGAGTCCATGGCTACACCTTC
>TRBV18|TRBD1|TRBJ2-7|once|20
CASSHLMGQGRTGSGYEQYF
TGTGCCAGCTCACACCTTATGGGACAGGGCCGGACCGGATCGGGCTACGAGCAGTACTTC
>TRBV28|NA|TRBJ1-4|few|17
CASTTSAAGQANEKLFF
TGTGCCAGCACTACCTCGGCGGCGGGCCAGGCTAATGAAAAACTGTTTTTT
>TRBV7-9|TRBD1|TRBJ1-2|NA|13
CASSLGTGDGYTF
TGTGCCAGCAGCTTAGGGACAGGGGATGGCTACACCTTC
>TRBV7-2|NA|TRBJ2-7|few|14
CASSSHRVSYEQYF
TGTGCCAGCAGCTCACACAGGGTTTCCTACGAGCAGTACTTC
>TRBV7-2|NA|TRBJ2-5|NA|16
CASSPNVGLASETQYF
TGTGCCAGCAGCCCCAACGTTGGGCTAGCGTCAGAGACCCAGTACTTC
>TRBV11-2|NA|TRBJ2-3|NA|13
CASSLQGTDTQYF
TGTGCCAGCAGCTTACAGGGCACAGATACGCAGTATTTT
>TRBV6-6|NA|TRBJ2-3|NA|14
CASSPTTRTDTQYF
TGTGCCAGCAGTCCGACTACCCGAACAGATACGCAGTATTTT
>TRBV7-8|NA|TRBJ1-5|NA|13
CASSLVENQPQHF
TGTGCCAGCAGCTTAGTTGAGAATCAGCCCCAGCATTTT
>TRBV2|NA|TRBJ2-5|NA|12
CASKQWMRTQYF
TGTGCCAGCAAACAGTGGATGAGGACCCAGTACTTC
>TRBV19|NA|TRBJ1-2|NA|15
CASSILLQGRYGYTF
TGTGCCAGTAGTATACTTCTCCAGGGGCGCTATGGCTACACCTTC
>TRBV18|TRBD1|TRBJ2-3|NA|15
CASSPRTGPTDTQYF
TGTGCCAGCTCACCCAGGACAGGGCCCACAGATACGCAGTATTTT
>TRBV4-1|TRBD1|TRBJ2-7|once|14
CASSPDRAFYEQYF
TGCGCCAGCAGCCCGGACAGGGCCTTCTACGAGCAGTACTTC
>TRBV7-2|NA|TRBJ1-2|NA|13
CASSLLRGDGYTF
TGTGCCAGCAGCTTACTCCGGGGGGACGGCTACACCTTC
>TRBV6-5|NA|TRBJ1-1|NA|16
CASSYSITRATAEAFF
TGTGCCAGCAGTTACTCGATCACTAGAGCTACTGCTGAAGCTTTCTTT
>TRBV2|NA|TRBJ2-4|NA|11
CASRVGQPGWF
TGTGCCAGCAGAGTCGGACAGCCGGGCTGGTTC